A selection of T cell receptor beta chains follows, all from one sample in a study of cytomegalovirus exposure and HLA in healthy donors. The assay was immunoSEQ multiplex PCR, and TCRdb's table has in-frame clones only and misses some. In the table there are more than 100,000 clones, under 80% of which are singletons. The sample taken for sequencing was PBMCs. The receptors here all came from a man aged 55 to 70 in good health and CMV-seropositive. Both conserved end residues are part of each CDR3. A D gene is named only where the DNA matches it firmly. The size entry is marked missing in some rows and otherwise reads once, few, many or a size class.

once	TRBV27	TRBJ2-1	NA	CASSRYRDGPSNEQFF	TGTGCCAGCAGTCGCTACAGGGATGGACCGTCCAATGAGCAGTTCTTC
NA	TRBV19	TRBJ1-1	NA	CASINWGYTEAFF	TGTGCCAGTATCAATTGGGGCTACACTGAAGCTTTCTTT
NA	TRBV18	TRBJ1-2	TRBD1	CASSPRQGDYGYTF	TGTGCCAGCTCACCCCGACAGGGTGACTATGGCTACACCTTC
NA	TRBV10-3	TRBJ2-7	TRBD1	CAITPGQTYEQYF	TGTGCCATCACTCCGGGACAGACCTACGAGCAGTACTTC
NA	TRBV15	TRBJ1-2	NA	CATSRDLTEDVYTF	TGTGCCACCAGCAGAGATCTGACAGAGGATGTCTACACCTTC
once	TRBV5-6	TRBJ1-2	TRBD1	CASSRDFQGADGYTF	TGTGCCAGCAGTCGCGATTTCCAGGGGGCTGATGGCTACACCTTC
NA	TRBV6-5	TRBJ1-1	TRBD1	CASTRQGITEAFF	TGTGCCAGCACCCGACAGGGGATCACTGAAGCTTTCTTT
NA	TRBV10-1	TRBJ1-1	NA	CASSDGDTEAFF	TGCGCCAGCAGTGACGGGGACACTGAAGCTTTCTTT
NA	TRBV30	TRBJ2-1	TRBD2	CAWSAKGLAGGAAYNEQFF	TGTGCCTGGAGTGCAAAGGGACTAGCGGGAGGGGCCGCCTACAATGAGCAGTTCTTC
NA	TRBV11-2	TRBJ1-2	NA	CASSLGWGDYGYTF	TGTGCCAGCAGCTTAGGCTGGGGCGACTATGGCTACACCTTC
once	TRBV7-2	TRBJ2-3	NA	CASSLGRTGRRADTQYF	TGTGCCAGCAGCTTGGGTAGAACAGGGCGGCGGGCAGATACGCAGTATTTT
NA	TRBV28	TRBJ2-7	NA	CASSRGRGTYEQYF	TGTGCCAGCAGCCGGGGACGGGGGACCTACGAGCAGTACTTC
NA	TRBV7-9	TRBJ2-2	TRBD2	CSSSPRTSGNTGELFF	TGTTCCAGCAGCCCCAGGACTAGCGGGAACACCGGGGAGCTGTTTTTT
NA	TRBV6-1	TRBJ1-1	TRBD1	CASSGSPDRPSEAFF	TGTGCCAGCAGCGGTAGTCCGGACAGGCCCTCTGAAGCTTTCTTT
NA	TRBV6-5	TRBJ1-5	TRBD1	CASSFNAGQANQPQHF	TGTGCCAGCAGTTTTAATGCGGGACAGGCCAATCAGCCCCAGCATTTT
few	TRBV14	TRBJ2-1	NA	CASSQEGGFFYNEQFF	TGTGCCAGCAGCCAAGAGGGGGGTTTTTTCTACAATGAGCAGTTCTTC
NA	TRBV4-1	TRBJ2-1	TRBD2	CASSQLSQRGIEQFF	TGCGCCAGCAGCCAACTAAGCCAGCGGGGGATTGAGCAGTTCTTC
NA	TRBV15	TRBJ1-3	TRBD1	CATSRGTGPGNTIYF	TGTGCCACCAGCAGAGGGACAGGGCCTGGAAACACCATATATTTT
once	TRBV19	TRBJ1-4	NA	CAVGRGNEKLFF	TGTGCCGTGGGAAGGGGTAATGAAAAACTGTTTTTT
NA	TRBV5-4	TRBJ1-1	NA	CASSAQQGSTEAFF	TGTGCCAGCAGCGCTCAACAGGGATCCACTGAAGCTTTCTTT
NA	TRBV7-7	TRBJ2-5	NA	CASSLGVAGGQYF	TGTGCTAGCAGCTTAGGGGTGGCTGGCGGGCAGTACTTC
few	TRBV11-2	TRBJ1-2	NA	CASSLVREANYGYTF	TGTGCCAGCAGCTTAGTTAGAGAGGCTAACTATGGCTACACCTTC
once	TRBV7-2	TRBJ2-7	NA	CASSERRPEHEQYF	TGTGCCAGCAGCGAGCGGAGGCCAGAGCACGAGCAGTACTTC
NA	TRBV20-1	TRBJ1-1	TRBD1	CSARRQGEAFF	TGCAGTGCTCGACGACAGGGGGAAGCTTTCTTT
NA	TRBV9	TRBJ1-1	TRBD1	CASSHGTGGLRYTEAFF	TGTGCCAGCAGCCATGGGACAGGGGGATTGAGGTACACTGAAGCTTTCTTT
once	TRBV5-5	TRBJ2-5	NA	CASSIQASSWTQYF	TGTGCCAGCAGTATTCAGGCCAGTTCGTGGACCCAGTACTTC
NA	TRBV10-1	TRBJ2-5	TRBD1	CASSDQDRFWEQYF	TGCGCCAGCAGTGATCAGGACAGGTTCTGGGAGCAGTACTTC
NA	TRBV6-5	TRBJ1-3	TRBD1	CASRRQGTSGNTIYF	TGTGCCAGCAGGCGACAGGGGACCTCTGGAAACACCATATATTTT
NA	TRBV5-1	TRBJ1-2	TRBD1	CASSKGPQGERNGYTF	TGCGCCAGCAGCAAGGGGCCGCAGGGGGAGAGAAATGGCTACACCTTC
NA	TRBV5-1	TRBJ2-5	TRBD1	CASQTGRQETQYF	TGCGCCAGTCAGACAGGGCGCCAAGAGACCCAGTACTTC
NA	TRBV5-5	TRBJ2-7	NA	CASSTGQRNEQYF	TGTGCCAGCAGCACTGGACAGAGGAACGAGCAGTACTTC
NA	TRBV27	TRBJ1-5	TRBD1	CASSFSWTGNQPQHF	TGTGCCAGCAGTTTCTCCTGGACAGGGAATCAGCCCCAGCATTTT
NA	TRBV5-1	TRBJ2-5	NA	CASSFGAAGQETQYF	TGCGCCAGCAGCTTCGGAGCGGCCGGTCAAGAGACCCAGTACTTC
NA	TRBV29-1	TRBJ1-4	TRBD1	CSGRDRGTNEKLFF	TGCAGCGGCCGGGACAGGGGCACTAATGAAAAACTGTTTTTT
NA	TRBV19	TRBJ1-1	TRBD1	CASSSTGGTEAFF	TGTGCCAGTAGCTCGACAGGGGGAACTGAAGCTTTCTTT
NA	TRBV5-6	TRBJ2-7	NA	CASSLGQNYEQYF	TGTGCCAGCAGCTTAGGACAGAACTACGAGCAGTACTTC
NA	TRBV12-5	TRBJ1-5	NA	CASGGGINQPQHF	TGTGCTAGTGGTGGGGGGATCAATCAGCCCCAGCATTTT
NA	TRBV30	TRBJ1-4	NA	CAWMTGGALYATNEKLFF	TGTGCCTGGATGACTGGGGGCGCCCTATATGCAACTAATGAAAAACTGTTTTTT
NA	TRBV15	TRBJ2-3	TRBD1	CATSRPPRGTGSPDTQYF	TGTGCCACCAGCAGACCTCCGAGGGGGACAGGGTCCCCAGATACGCAGTATTTT
NA	TRBV5-1	TRBJ2-5	NA	CASSFHKQGRGETQYF	TGCGCCAGCAGCTTCCATAAACAGGGAAGGGGGGAGACCCAGTACTTC
NA	TRBV7-9	TRBJ2-5	NA	CASSRSQDQETQYF	TGTGCCAGCAGCCGGTCACAGGACCAAGAGACCCAGTACTTC
NA	TRBV5-1	TRBJ2-1	NA	CASSLVPGEGVFF	TGCGCCAGCAGCTTGGTCCCTGGCGAGGGCGTATTCTTC
NA	TRBV5-1	TRBJ2-3	TRBD2	CASIFGLGSTDTQYF	TGCGCCAGCATTTTCGGACTAGGATCGACAGATACGCAGTATTTT
NA	TRBV28	TRBJ2-7	TRBD2	CASRHPWTSGGSYEQYF	TGTGCCAGCAGACATCCCTGGACTAGCGGAGGGTCCTACGAGCAGTACTTC
NA	TRBV30	TRBJ2-5	NA	CAWSVWYGGRAETQYF	TGTGCCTGGAGTGTATGGTATGGGGGCCGGGCGGAGACCCAGTACTTC
NA	TRBV11-2	TRBJ1-1	NA	CASSFGGAWKKNTEAFF	TGTGCCAGCAGCTTCGGTGGGGCTTGGAAAAAGAACACTGAAGCTTTCTTT
NA	TRBV13	TRBJ2-3	TRBD2	CASSLGLASGSTDTQYF	TGTGCCAGCAGCTTAGGCTTGGCTAGCGGTAGCACAGATACGCAGTATTTT